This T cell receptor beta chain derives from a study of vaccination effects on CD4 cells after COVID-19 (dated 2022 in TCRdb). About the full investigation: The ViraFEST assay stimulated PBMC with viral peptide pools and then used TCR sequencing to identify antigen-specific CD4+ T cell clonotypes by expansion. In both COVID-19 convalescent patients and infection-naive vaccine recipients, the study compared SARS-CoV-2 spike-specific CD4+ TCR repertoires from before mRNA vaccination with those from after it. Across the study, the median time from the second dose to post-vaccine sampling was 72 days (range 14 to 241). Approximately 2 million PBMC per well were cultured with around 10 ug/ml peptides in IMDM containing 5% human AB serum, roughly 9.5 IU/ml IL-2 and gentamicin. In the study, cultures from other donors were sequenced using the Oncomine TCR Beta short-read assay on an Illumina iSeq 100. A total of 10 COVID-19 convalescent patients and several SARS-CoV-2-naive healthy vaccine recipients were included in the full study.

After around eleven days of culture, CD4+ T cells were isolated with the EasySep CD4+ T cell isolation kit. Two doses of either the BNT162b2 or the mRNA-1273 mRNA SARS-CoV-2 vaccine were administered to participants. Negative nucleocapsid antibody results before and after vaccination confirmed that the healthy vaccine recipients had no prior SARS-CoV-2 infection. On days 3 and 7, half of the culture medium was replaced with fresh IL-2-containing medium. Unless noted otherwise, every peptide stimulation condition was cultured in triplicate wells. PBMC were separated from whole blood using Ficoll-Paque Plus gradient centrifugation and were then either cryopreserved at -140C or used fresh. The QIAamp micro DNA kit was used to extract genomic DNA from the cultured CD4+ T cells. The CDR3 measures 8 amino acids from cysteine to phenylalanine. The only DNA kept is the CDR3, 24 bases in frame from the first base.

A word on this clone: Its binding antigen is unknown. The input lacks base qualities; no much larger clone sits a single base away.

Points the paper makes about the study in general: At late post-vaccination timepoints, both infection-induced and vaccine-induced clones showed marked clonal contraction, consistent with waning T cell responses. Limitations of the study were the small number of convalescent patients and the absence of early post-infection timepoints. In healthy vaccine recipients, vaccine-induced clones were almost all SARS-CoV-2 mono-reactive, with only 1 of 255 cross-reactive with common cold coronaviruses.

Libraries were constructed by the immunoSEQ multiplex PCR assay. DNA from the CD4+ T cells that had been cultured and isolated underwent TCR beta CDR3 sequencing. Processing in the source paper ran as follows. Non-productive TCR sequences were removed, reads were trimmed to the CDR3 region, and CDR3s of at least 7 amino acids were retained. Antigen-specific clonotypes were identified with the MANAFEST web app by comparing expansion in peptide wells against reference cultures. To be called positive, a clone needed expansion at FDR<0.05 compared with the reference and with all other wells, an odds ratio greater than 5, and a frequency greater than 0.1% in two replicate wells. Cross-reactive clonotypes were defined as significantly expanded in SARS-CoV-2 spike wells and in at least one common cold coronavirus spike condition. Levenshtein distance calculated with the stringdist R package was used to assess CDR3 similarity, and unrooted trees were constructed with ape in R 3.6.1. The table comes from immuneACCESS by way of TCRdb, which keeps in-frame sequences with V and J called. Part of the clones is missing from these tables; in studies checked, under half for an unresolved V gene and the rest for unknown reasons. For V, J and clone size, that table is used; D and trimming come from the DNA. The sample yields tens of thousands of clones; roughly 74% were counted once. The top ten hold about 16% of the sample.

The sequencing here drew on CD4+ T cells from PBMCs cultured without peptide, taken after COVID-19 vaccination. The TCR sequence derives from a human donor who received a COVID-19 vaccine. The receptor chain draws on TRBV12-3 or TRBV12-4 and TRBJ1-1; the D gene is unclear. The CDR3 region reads CGVDEAFF. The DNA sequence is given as TGTGGGGTGGATGAAGCTTTCTTT.